This T cell receptor beta chain was captured in a study of T cell responses to AZD1222 COVID-19 vaccine. Here immunoSEQ multiplex PCR was the method, and the copy in TCRdb shows in-frame clones only, minus some. Of roughly 100,000 clones listed, approximately 91% were seen once; the top ten hold less than 4%. CDR1 and CDR2 (germline): SGHKS, YYEKEE (reference sequence). The V and J ends lost 2 bases and 4 bases respectively, with 13 bases between them. The CDR3 covers 14 residues. Study-wide results and caveats: After the peak T cell response, and only then, were repertoires sampled. Among spike-specific TCRs, nearly half reportedly target unmutated variant regions. Baseline seropositivity characterized only 5 or 6 AZD1222 recipients.

A note on this clone: Antigen specificity is unknown.

The source was peripheral blood, collected on day 0 of AZD1222 vaccination. The sequence was collected from an adult in good health. The chain carries TRBV5-5 and TRBJ2-7; D gene unclear. The CDR3 DNA follows: TGTGCCAGCAGCTTAGGTCAGGTTACGTACGAGCAGTACTTC. The encoded protein is CASSLGQVTYEQYF.